The 4 T cell receptor beta chains below all came from one sample that was sequenced in a study of blood T cell repertoires in COVID-19. The data were produced by immunoSEQ multiplex PCR, yet TCRdb's version contains in-frame clones alone and is incomplete. The data hold roughly 200,000 clones, with approximately 89% observed a single time. The material sequenced was peripheral blood. These receptors were obtained from a woman aged 60-75 years with acute or convalescent COVID-19.

This clone showed up just a few times. The gene calls are TRBV28 and TRBJ2-1; 7 bases fit TRBD1. The length of the CDR3 is 15 residues. The junction had 5 bases not matched to a gene; V was cut back by 3 bases and J by 3 bases. Per germline, CDR1 MDHEN and CDR2 SYDVKM. CDR3 sequence: CASSLFRTGYNEQFF. The DNA of the CDR3 is TGTGCCAGCAGTTTGTTCAGGACAGGCTACAATGAGCAGTTCTTC.

The chain has TRBV7-8 and TRBJ1-1; D is unresolved. V was clipped by 3 bases and J by 5 bases, with 7 bases between them. The CDR3 covers 12 residues. Germline CDR1 SGHVS, CDR2 FQNEAQ. CDR3 loop: CASSFGLTEAFF. The DNA of the CDR3 is TGTGCCAGCAGCTTTGGACTAACTGAAGCTTTCTTT.

The gene calls are TRBV5-1 and TRBJ1-2, with D possibly matching TRBD1 (6 bases). V was trimmed by 7 bases and J by 4 bases, leaving 17 bases between them. Per the germline V gene, CDR1 is SGHRS and CDR2 is YFSETQ. This CDR3 comprises 14 residues. The CDR3 loop is CASSSQTGSYGYTF. In DNA form, the CDR3 reads TGCGCCAGCTCCTCCCAGACAGGCTCCTATGGCTACACCTTC. The variable domain in full, completed from reference TRBV5-1 and TRBJ1-2, reads KAGVTQTPRYLIKTRGQQVTLSCSPISGHRSVSWYQQTPGQGLQFLFEYFSETQRNKGNFPGRFSGRQFSNSRSEMNVSTLELGDSALYLCASSSQTGSYGYTFGSGTRLTVV.

The genes are TRBV12-5 and TRBJ2-5; 7 bases map to TRBD2. The CDR3 extends over 13 amino acids. After removal of 4 bases from V and 5 bases from J, the junction contained 4 bases not matched to a gene. Germline assignment: CDR1 LGHNT and CDR2 FRNRAP. The CDR3 here is CASGSLGGETQYF. The CDR3 DNA follows: TGTGCTAGTGGTTCCCTCGGGGGGGAGACCCAGTACTTC. Full variable domain (rest looked up from reference TRBV12-5 and TRBJ2-5): DARVTQTPRHKVTEMGQEVTMRCQPILGHNTVFWYRQTMMQGLELLAYFRNRAPLDDSGMPKDRFSAEMPDATLATLKIQPSEPRDSAVYFCASGSLGGETQYFGPGTRLLVL.